These 27 T cell receptor beta chains came from one sample sequenced in a study of CD8+ T cells in alopecia areata. Once RNA had been extracted, it was reverse transcribed into cDNA to act as the sequencing template. Sequencing used immunoSEQ multiplex PCR; TCRdb keeps in-frame clones, though not all of them. In the table there are 90,000 to 100,000 clones, around 45% of which are singletons. Sequences were obtained from CD4+ T cells sorted from blood. The receptors shown here come from a human donor with alopecia areata.

This clone has at least ten counts. The chain employs TRBV29-1 and TRBJ1-1, with 11 bases aligning to TRBD1. V lost 4 bases and J lost 3; bases outside the gene matches: 10. Per germline, CDR1 SQVTM and CDR2 ANQGSEA. The length of the CDR3 is 16 residues. The CDR3 region has the DNA TGCAGCGTTGGTAGGCGGGACAGGGGGTATGACACTGAAGCTTTCTTT. Amino acids: CSVGRRDRGYDTEAFF.

This rearrangement joins TRBV28 to TRBJ2-7; 14 bases are a match to TRBD2. Germline V gene lookup returns CDR1 MDHEN and CDR2 SYDVKM. Trimming took 6 bases from V and 1 from J; bases not matched to a gene: 2. The CDR3 contains 15 residues. The CDR3 protein is CASRGLAGASYEQYF. The CDR3 DNA reads TGTGCCAGCAGGGGACTAGCGGGGGCTTCCTACGAGCAGTACTTC.

This clone was counted a few times. This chain uses TRBV29-1 with TRBJ2-7, with a possible D match to TRBD1 (6 bases). V dropped 4 bases and J dropped 3 bases, with 13 bases sitting between them. CDR3 length: 13 amino acids. The V gene's germline CDR1 is SQVTM and CDR2 ANQGSEA. CDR3 region: CSVGTGSNYEQYF. The CDR3 DNA is TGCAGCGTTGGCACAGGGAGCAACTACGAGCAGTACTTC.

A few counts support this clone. The chain links TRBV30 to TRBJ1-3; the D is unclear. There are 13 residues in the CDR3. Germline V gene sequence: CDR1 GTSNPN, CDR2 SVGIG (reference sequence). Trimming removed 3 bases at V and 0 bases at J, with 6 bases between. In nucleotides, the CDR3 is TGTGCCTGGAGGCAGCTCTCTGGAAACACCATATATTTT. Translated: CAWRQLSGNTIYF.

The rearrangement uses TRBV29-1 and TRBJ2-3; no clear D. V shed 2 bases and J shed 3 bases, with 0 bases lying between them. The CDR3 spans 10 residues. Germline-derived CDR1 and CDR2 are SQVTM and ANQGSEA. Here the CDR3 reads CSVETDTQYF. As DNA, the CDR3 is TGCAGCGTTGAAACAGATACGCAGTATTTT.

The chain carries TRBV27 and TRBJ1-2, with 8 bases matching TRBD1. After removal of 5 bases from V and 3 bases from J, the junction contained 8 bases not matched to a gene. In germline, CDR1 is MNHEY, CDR2 SMNVEV (reference sequence). The CDR3 covers 15 residues. The CDR3 protein is CASSQRSDRDYGYTF. The CDR3, as DNA: TGTGCCAGCAGTCAACGGTCGGACAGGGACTATGGCTACACCTTC.

J is TRBJ2-7 and V is TRBV4-1, with D hard to call. The CDR3 spans 15 residues. Germline CDR1 reads MGHRA; CDR2 reads YSYEKL. Trimming left V 0 bases short and J 9 bases short, with 18 bases between. DNA for the CDR3: TGCGCCAGCAGCCAAGAGGTCGCTGGGTCGAGAGTGCAGTACTTC. Amino acids: CASSQEVAGSRVQYF.

This clone has only a few counts. The chain couples TRBV18 to TRBJ1-1; D remains unclear. Germline CDR1 reads KGHSH; CDR2 reads LQKENI. CDR3 size: 15 residues. The V gene lost 3 bases and the J gene lost 1 base, with 12 bases spanning the gap. CDR3 sequence (DNA): TGTGCCAGCTCACCGGCAGGTCGGGGGAACACTGAAGCTTTCTTT. It specifies CASSPAGRGNTEAFF.

In its sample, this clone was seen many times. The rearrangement joins TRBV6-6 to TRBJ2-4; D is tentatively TRBD1 or TRBD2 (6 bases each). Trimming took 7 bases from V and 0 from J, leaving 13 bases between them. CDR1 and CDR2 from the germline V gene are MNHNY and SVGAGI (reference sequence). The length of the CDR3 is 15 residues. The CDR3 reads CASTEGGLAKNIQYF. The DNA for the CDR3 is TGTGCCAGCACGGAGGGGGGCTTAGCCAAAAACATTCAGTACTTC.

As to this clone: Additional DNA sequences in this sample encode the identical CDR3. The rearrangement links TRBV15 to TRBJ2-5; 8 bases are a match to TRBD1. After removal of 6 bases from V and 4 bases from J, the junction contained 4 bases not matched to a gene. Germline lookup yields CDR1 LNHNV and CDR2 YYDKDF (reference sequence). The CDR3 consists of 13 residues. CDR3 DNA: TGTGCCACCAGTCGAGACAGGGGAGAGACCCAGTACTTC. It yields the protein CATSRDRGETQYF.

The chain combines TRBV19 with TRBJ2-7, with TRBD1 as a possible D gene (6 bases). The V gene lost 3 bases and the J gene lost 3 bases, with 15 bases spanning the gap. This CDR3 region has 15 residues. The germline V gene encodes CDR1 LNHDA and CDR2 SQIVND (reference sequence). The CDR3: CASSIRIRDIYEQYF. As DNA, the CDR3 is TGTGCCAGTAGTATTAGGATCCGGGACATCTACGAGCAGTACTTC.

The V and J genes are TRBV7-2 and TRBJ2-7; D may be TRBD1 (5 bases). Germline values: CDR1 SGHTA, CDR2 FQGNSA. The CDR3 is 13 amino acids. V lost 5 bases and J 2 bases, leaving 10 bases between the germline ends. CDR3 nucleotides: TGTGCCAGCAGCCCCACGACAGCCTACGAGCAGTACTTC. Translation gives CASSPTTAYEQYF.

There are a few counts of this clone. The rearrangement joins TRBV5-4 to TRBJ2-1; 7 bases agree with TRBD2. With 0 bases clipped from V and 7 bases from J, the junction kept 10 bases outside the gene matches. CDR1 is SGHNT, CDR2 YYREEE, per germline (reference sequence). The CDR3 contains 16 residues. The CDR3 loop reads CASSLGLADLWNEQFF. CDR3 in DNA: TGTGCCAGCAGCTTGGGGCTAGCGGACCTCTGGAATGAGCAGTTCTTC.

The CDR3 nucleotides read TGTGCCAGCAGTTACTCGGGGACAGGGAGGAATGAGCAGTTCTTC. Translation gives CASSYSGTGRNEQFF. The V call is TRBV6-6, the J call TRBJ2-1; 9 nucleotides agree with TRBD1. The CDR3 has 15 amino acids. Germline V gene sequence: CDR1 MNHNY, CDR2 SVGAGI (reference sequence). V shed 0 bases and J 7 bases; nucleotides not matched to a gene: 4.

The table lists this clone with a count of one. V and J are TRBV2 and TRBJ1-1, with D hard to call. CDR1 SNHLY and CDR2 FYNNEI come from the germline V gene. V was clipped by 7 bases and J by 5 bases, with 17 bases between them. The CDR3 covers 14 residues. The DNA for the CDR3 is TGTGCCAGCATGGTGAAACCCCCTGGGACTGAAGCTTTCTTT. Its protein product is CASMVKPPGTEAFF.

The genes are TRBV28 and TRBJ1-1; D gene uncertain. V lost 6 bases, J lost 6 bases, and 23 bases lay in between. Germline V CDR1 and CDR2: MDHEN, SYDVKM. This CDR3 spans 16 amino acids. The CDR3 DNA reads as TGTGCCAGCAGCTCCCTTTTGGGTAAAGGGCGGCCTGAAGCTTTCTTT. It is translated as CASSSLLGKGRPEAFF.

The CDR3 spells CASSQELTEALSGANVLTF. The CDR3 bases are TGCGCCAGCAGCCAAGAACTTACGGAGGCCCTCTCTGGGGCCAACGTCCTGACTTTC. This rearrangement joins TRBV4-1 to TRBJ2-6; D is possibly TRBD2 (5 bases). With 0 bases removed from V and 0 bases from J, the gap between germline ends came to 15 bases. Germline V CDR1 and CDR2: MGHRA, YSYEKL. The CDR3 runs to 19 residues.

This clone showed up just a few times. The gene calls are TRBV30 and TRBJ2-3; D call uncertain. Trimming cost V 1 base and J 0 bases, with 5 bases left between them. The length of the CDR3 is 13 residues. In germline, CDR1 is GTSNPN, CDR2 SVGIG (reference sequence). DNA for the CDR3: TGTGCCTGGAGTGACCTTAGCACAGATACGCAGTATTTT. Protein product: CAWSDLSTDTQYF.

In this sample, this clone turned up a few times. The V call is TRBV29-1, the J call TRBJ2-5; tentatively, D is TRBD1 or TRBD2 (5 bases each). V lost 4 bases and J 3 bases, leaving 18 bases between the germline ends. CDR3 size: 15 residues. The germline V gene encodes CDR1 SQVTM and CDR2 ANQGSEA. The CDR3 bases are TGCAGCGTTGGCCGGGGACCACGACAAGAAGAGACCCAGTACTTC. Residues: CSVGRGPRQEETQYF.

This clone came up a few times. The rearrangement joins TRBV6-6 to TRBJ1-5; D remains ambiguous. This CDR3 is built from 13 residues. From germline, CDR1 is MNHNY and CDR2 SVGAGI (reference sequence). The V and J ends lost 9 bases and 3 bases respectively, with 12 bases between them. The CDR3 DNA is TGTGCCAGTAACCAAGGGCTCAATCAGCCCCAGCATTTT. Encoded protein: CASNQGLNQPQHF.

This clone was seen only a few times. Other DNA sequences in this sample translate to the same CDR3. This chain links TRBV29-1 with TRBJ1-5; TRBD1 aligns across 7 bases. Germline CDR1 SQVTM, CDR2 ANQGSEA. This CDR3 comprises 13 residues. The junction had 2 bases not matched to a gene; V was cut back by 2 bases and J by 4 bases. Written as DNA, the CDR3 is TGCAGCGTTGAAAGGGGGCCTAATCAGCCCCAGCATTTT. Protein sequence: CSVERGPNQPQHF.

The V call is TRBV30, the J call TRBJ2-2; D is ambiguous. Germline loops: CDR1 GTSNPN, CDR2 SVGIG (reference sequence). The V end lost 7 bases, the J end lost 5 bases, and 11 bases lay between the germline ends. The CDR3 totals 12 residues. The CDR3 loop is CASAPRTGELFF. CDR3 in DNA: TGTGCCTCCGCCCCAAGGACCGGGGAGCTGTTTTTT.

This clone has just one count. The chain employs TRBV5-1 and TRBJ2-7; a possible D gene is TRBD1 (6 bases). Trimming stripped 5 bases from V and 0 bases from J, with 15 bases between. The CDR3 extends over 15 amino acids. Germline CDR1 SGHRS, CDR2 YFSETQ. The CDR3 spells CASSPGELNSYEQYF. The CDR3 region has the DNA TGCGCCAGCAGTCCAGGGGAATTGAACTCCTACGAGCAGTACTTC. Variable domain in full (rest from reference TRBV5-1 and TRBJ2-7): KAGVTQTPRYLIKTRGQQVTLSCSPISGHRSVSWYQQTPGQGLQFLFEYFSETQRNKGNFPGRFSGRQFSNSRSEMNVSTLELGDSALYLCASSPGELNSYEQYFGPGTRLTVT.

This clone was picked up a small number of times. CDR3 residues: CASSPEPRLAGPTGELFF. The CDR3 region has the DNA TGCGCCAGCAGCCCCGAACCACGACTAGCGGGGCCAACCGGGGAGCTGTTTTTT. V gene TRBV4-1 combines with J gene TRBJ2-2; 11 bases line up with TRBD2. The V segment lost 4 bases and the J segment 5 bases; nucleotides outside the gene matches: 12. This CDR3 has 18 amino acids. CDR1 is MGHRA and CDR2 is YSYEKL in the germline V gene.

The chain recombines TRBV30 with TRBJ1-4; maybe TRBD1 (6 bases). Germline V gives CDR1 GTSNPN, CDR2 SVGIG (reference sequence). This CDR3 has 16 residues. V was shortened by 5 bases and J by 5 bases, with 21 bases between the two germline ends. CDR3 protein: CAWGFLIQGGNEKLFF. The CDR3 nucleotides read TGTGCCTGGGGTTTCCTCATACAGGGCGGCAATGAAAAACTGTTTTTT.

The rearrangement links TRBV29-1 to TRBJ2-7; 9 positions match TRBD1. V gave up 1 base and J gave up 8 bases; unmatched junction bases: 12. This CDR3 contains 15 residues. Per germline, CDR1 SQVTM and CDR2 ANQGSEA. This chain's CDR3 is CSVEGSTGGMNKQYF. As DNA, the CDR3 is TGCAGCGTTGAAGGTTCGACAGGGGGGATGAATAAGCAGTACTTC.

The V and J genes are TRBV30 and TRBJ2-7; D is unclear. V was clipped by 1 base and J by 2 bases, with 9 bases between them. The CDR3 runs 13 residues. In germline, CDR1 is GTSNPN, CDR2 SVGIG (reference sequence). The CDR3 nucleotides are TGTGCCTGGAGTGCTTTAGGGCCCTACGAGCAGTACTTC. This gives the protein CAWSALGPYEQYF.